This entry describes one TCR beta chain. Its target is unknown. The sample originates from a study of graft-versus-host responses after intestinal transplantation. As for the study in general: The recipients all started with anti-thymocyte globulin induction and then took tacrolimus and steroids for about three years.

Germline loops: CDR1 GTSNPN, CDR2 SVGIG (reference sequence). The CDR3 runs to 15 residues. V lost 1 base and J lost 5, with 15 bases in between. Assay: immunoSEQ multiplex PCR; the TCRdb copy retains only in-frame clones and omits some. Among around 110,000 clones listed, 90% were seen once. The clonotype comes from a human donor who received an intestinal transplant. The rearrangement links TRBV30 to TRBJ1-5; D may be TRBD1 (6 bases). The sample was unstimulated CD4+ T cells sorted from spleen or lymph node cells, taken before intestinal transplant. The CDR3 DNA reads as TGTGCCTGGAGTGAAGGGGCAGGGGTATATCAGCCCCAGCATTTT. Translating it yields CAWSEGAGVYQPQHF.